A selection of T cell receptor beta chains follows, all from one sample in a study of cytomegalovirus exposure and HLA in healthy donors. The protocol was immunoSEQ multiplex PCR, while the TCRdb copy is restricted to in-frame clones and leaves out a portion. The data contain about 120,000 clones, about 8.6% of them seen just once; the ten biggest clones take up less than 6.5%. What was sequenced was PBMCs. The receptors come from a woman aged 40 to 50 in good health and CMV-seropositive. The CDR3 runs from the conserved cysteine through the conserved F or W. Each record gives: V gene, clone size, CDR3 protein. Size is stated for part of the rows, as once, few or many counts, or as a class when the clone is expanded.

>TRBV6-5|few
CASREPGQGLEEAFF
>TRBV5-1|.
CASSFGDTRALSSYTF
>TRBV6-5|few
CASTPREVNNEKLFF
>TRBV5-1|.
CASSLAPTGAYEQYF
>TRBV2|.
CASSETTGNYGYTF
>TRBV6-5|few
CASSLWASSYNEQFF
>TRBV4-2|.
CASSQERLAGETQYF
>TRBV19|.
CASSSTGGAGELFF
>TRBV9|few
CASSAPGQGGGAETQYF
>TRBV6-5|.
CASRRGQGYEQYF
>TRBV5-1|few
CASSLGQGVSPLHF
>TRBV9|.
CASGWDTGGGTEAFF
>TRBV10-2|.
CASSESKSIAYEQYF
>TRBV2|few
CASTMERVDEQYF
>TRBV9|.
CASSPGTGGFDEQYF
>TRBV13|.
CASSLQDRFYEQYF
>TRBV5-1|.
CASSPGRGGGELFF
>TRBV28|.
CASSLGTGLYEQYF
>TRBV7-6|few
CASSRAPQGNTGELFF
>TRBV7-9|few
CASSLNRAQGPQHF